One and the same sample provided the 27 T cell receptor beta chains below, sequenced in a study of blood T cell repertoires in COVID-19. Method: immunoSEQ multiplex PCR; TCRdb's copy keeps in-frame clones and lacks some. Of 90,000 to 120,000 clones in the sample, 80% to 90% were seen once. Sequences were obtained from peripheral blood. The receptors were gathered from a human donor in a cohort sampled during active COVID-19.

This clone was recorded once. The rearrangement links TRBV6-2 or TRBV6-3 to TRBJ2-7; D not certain. Germline V gene sequence: CDR1 MNHEY, CDR2 SVGEGT. CDR3 length: 13 residues. Trimming removed 5 bases from V and 3 bases from J, with 11 bases in between. The CDR3 DNA reads TGTGCCAGCAGTGGGCTCGCGCGCTACGAGCAGTACTTC. Translation: CASSGLARYEQYF.

In its sample, this clone was seen once. The chain couples TRBV5-1 to TRBJ2-2; possible D gene TRBD1, 6 bases. Germline V gives CDR1 SGHRS, CDR2 YFSETQ. V dropped 3 bases and J dropped 3 bases, with 15 bases sitting between them. The CDR3 is 16 residues long. CDR3 nucleotides: TGCGCCAGCAGCTCCGCATCTCAGGGGTACACCGGGGAGCTGTTTTTT. As protein: CASSSASQGYTGELFF.

V and J are TRBV19 and TRBJ2-1, with 10 bases that match TRBD2. CDR1 is LNHDA and CDR2 is SQIVND in the germline V gene (reference sequence). CDR3 length equals 15 residues. Trimming cost V 6 bases and J 4 bases; bases outside gene matches: 6. CDR3 in amino acids: CASRGLAGEYNEQFF. In DNA, the CDR3 is TGTGCCAGTAGAGGGCTAGCGGGAGAGTACAATGAGCAGTTCTTC.

The rearrangement links TRBV3-1 (or the pseudogene TRBV3-2) to TRBJ2-7; 14 nucleotides match TRBD2. Germline CDR1 is LGHDT and CDR2 is YNNKEL (reference sequence). V lost 0 bases to trimming and J lost 3 bases; unmatched junction nucleotides: 4. The CDR3 length is 17 residues. The CDR3: CASSQEGLAGDFYEQYF. The CDR3 DNA follows: TGTGCCAGCAGCCAAGAGGGACTAGCGGGAGACTTCTACGAGCAGTACTTC.

The J gene is TRBJ2-3, the V gene TRBV5-4, with 8 bases fitting TRBD2. Unmatched junction bases numbered 5, after V lost 2 bases and J lost 6 bases. Germline V gives CDR1 SGHNT, CDR2 YYREEE (reference sequence). The CDR3 has 14 amino acids. CDR3 in amino acids: CASSFSGGWDTQYF. The CDR3 DNA reads as TGTGCCAGCAGCTTCAGCGGGGGTTGGGATACGCAGTATTTT.

The chain joins TRBV5-6 to TRBJ1-1, with D perhaps matching TRBD1 (6 bases). CDR3 length: 15 amino acids. V was clipped by 4 bases and J by 3 bases, with 16 bases between them. Germline V gene lookup returns CDR1 SGHDT and CDR2 YYEEEE. CDR3 in DNA: TGTGCCAGCAGCGCTCGACAGGTTCGGCACACTGAAGCTTTCTTT. Its protein product is CASSARQVRHTEAFF.

This chain links TRBV24-1 with TRBJ2-1; TRBD1 is a possible D gene (6 bases). CDR1 and CDR2 (germline): KGHDR, SFDVKD. The CDR3 contains 17 residues. V gave up 3 bases and J gave up 6 bases, with 20 bases separating them. The CDR3 DNA is TGTGCCACCAGTGATCTCTCACAGGGCAAGATGGGCAATGAGCAGTTCTTC. Protein sequence: CATSDLSQGKMGNEQFF.

The rearrangement uses TRBV7-2 and TRBJ1-2; D may be TRBD1 (6 bases). V lost 8 bases, J lost 4 bases, and 17 bases lay in between. Per the germline V gene, CDR1 is SGHTA and CDR2 is FQGNSA. The CDR3 totals 14 residues. The CDR3 DNA reads TGTGCCAGCGCTGACAGGTCTGCTTCCTATGGCTACACCTTC. Its protein is CASADRSASYGYTF.

The CDR3 loop is CAISGDRAYEAFF. CDR3 coding DNA: TGTGCCATCAGTGGAGACAGGGCGTATGAAGCTTTCTTT. The chain recombines TRBV10-3 with TRBJ1-1; 7 positions match TRBD1. With V trimmed by 4 bases and J by 7 bases, 6 bases remained unmatched. Germline assignment: CDR1 ENHRY and CDR2 SYGVKD. The CDR3 contains 13 residues.

This chain uses TRBV5-1 with TRBJ2-1, with 7 bases lining up with TRBD1. V lost 4 bases to trimming and J lost 5 bases; unmatched junction nucleotides: 6. There are 14 residues in the CDR3. Per germline, CDR1 SGHRS and CDR2 YFSETQ. CDR3 DNA sequence: TGCGCCAGCAGCACGGACAGGAGGAACAATGAGCAGTTCTTC. Amino acids: CASSTDRRNNEQFF.

Note on this clone: Within the sample, other DNA sequences also encode this same CDR3. The chain joins TRBV28 to TRBJ1-1; D might be TRBD1 (5 bases). Trimming shortened V by 6 bases and J by 5 bases, and 16 bases separated the two germline ends. Germline CDR1 reads MDHEN; CDR2 reads SYDVKM. This CDR3 is built from 14 residues. This CDR3 is CASSPPGGGTEAFF. CDR3 DNA: TGTGCCAGCAGCCCGCCGGGGGGGGGAACTGAAGCTTTCTTT.

V usage is TRBV11-3 and J usage is TRBJ2-4; 14 bases are shared with TRBD2. Per the germline V gene, CDR1 is SGHNT and CDR2 is YENEEA. J lost 6 bases, V lost 3 bases, and 4 bases had no gene match. The CDR3 is made up of 16 amino acids. The CDR3 reads CASSLGTSGGRNIQYF. In nucleotides, the CDR3 is TGTGCCAGCAGCTTGGGGACTAGCGGGGGAAGAAACATTCAGTACTTC.

This clone was counted a single time. The rearrangement uses TRBV6-5 and TRBJ1-1; D may be TRBD1 (6 bases). Trimming cost V 5 bases and J 8 bases, with 21 bases left between them. The CDR3 is 15 residues long. Per germline, CDR1 MNHEY and CDR2 SVGAGI. The CDR3 nucleotides read TGTGCCAGCAGTATTTACAGGGAGATGAACGGGGAAGCTTTCTTT. This gives the protein CASSIYREMNGEAFF.

This clone was counted between two and nine times. The chain has TRBV7-9 and TRBJ2-7; no definite D call. Trimming shortened V by 4 bases and J by 2 bases, and 3 bases separated the two germline ends. This CDR3 has 11 residues. Germline V gene data show CDR1 as SEHNR and CDR2 as FQNEAQ (reference sequence). CDR3 in amino acids: CASSYTYEQYF. The CDR3 DNA is TGTGCCAGCAGCTATACCTACGAGCAGTACTTC.

The chain links TRBV3-1 (or the pseudogene TRBV3-2) to TRBJ2-7; 7 bases are a match to TRBD1. The CDR3 consists of 13 residues. Germline V lookup: CDR1 LGHDT, CDR2 YNNKEL (reference sequence). Losses at the gene ends were 7 bases for V and 3 bases for J; bases not matched to a gene: 6. The CDR3 nucleotides read TGTGCCAGCAACCACAGGGGTGGCTACGAGCAGTACTTC. It codes for CASNHRGGYEQYF.

In this sample, this clone turned up once. The V and J genes are TRBV5-1 and TRBJ2-3, with 15 nucleotides matching TRBD2. The CDR3 spans 17 residues. J lost 5 bases, V lost 4 bases, and 8 bases had no gene match. CDR1 SGHRS and CDR2 YFSETQ come from the germline V gene. CDR3 region: CASSPGLAGGHRDTQYF. As DNA, the CDR3 is TGCGCCAGCAGCCCAGGACTAGCGGGGGGGCATAGAGATACGCAGTATTTT.

V usage is TRBV20-1 and J usage is TRBJ2-7; TRBD2 matches at 8 bases. V was clipped by 6 bases and J by 4 bases; unmatched bases: 2. From germline, CDR1 is DFQATT and CDR2 SNEGSKA (reference sequence). The CDR3 length is 11 residues. The CDR3 nucleotides read TGCAGTGCCGGGAGGGGTTACGAGCAGTACTTC. Protein sequence: CSAGRGYEQYF.

This clone is termed medium-sized. This chain's CDR3 is CASSVPPSGGSTGELFF. In nucleotides, the CDR3 is TGTGCCAGCAGCGTACCGCCTAGCGGGGGTTCCACCGGGGAGCTGTTTTTT. V and J are TRBV7-6 and TRBJ2-2; 10 bases map to TRBD2. Trimming took 5 bases from V and 4 from J; bases not matched to a gene: 10. The germline gives CDR1 SGHVS, CDR2 FNYEAQ. The CDR3 length is 17 residues.

The chain couples TRBV19 to TRBJ2-7, with D perhaps matching TRBD1 (6 bases). The germline CDR1 and CDR2 sequences are LNHDA and SQIVND (reference sequence). V was cut by 3 bases and J by 5 bases, with 20 bases left in between. The CDR3 spans 16 residues. The chain's CDR3 is CASSIGSRGIYNEQYF. CDR3 in DNA: TGTGCCAGTAGTATCGGTTCCAGGGGCATTTACAACGAGCAGTACTTC. The full variable domain, its missing parts supplied by reference TRBV19 and TRBJ2-7, is DGGITQSPKYLFRKEGQNVTLSCEQNLNHDAMYWYRQDPGQGLRLIYYSQIVNDFQKGDIAEGYSVSREKKESFPLTVTSAQKNPTAFYLCASSIGSRGIYNEQYFGPGTRLTVT.

The chain has TRBV5-6 and TRBJ2-5, with a tentative D call TRBD2 (7 bases). Germline CDR1 reads SGHDT; CDR2 reads YYEEEE. Trimming stripped 1 base from V and 4 bases from J, with 8 bases between. The CDR3 runs to 13 residues. In DNA, the CDR3 is TGTGCCAGCAGCTTGAGGGGGGGAGAGACCCAGTACTTC. As protein: CASSLRGGETQYF.

The gene calls are TRBV24-1 and TRBJ2-2; D is unresolved. Trimming cost V 5 bases and J 1 base, with 4 bases left between them. Per germline, CDR1 KGHDR and CDR2 SFDVKD. The CDR3 is 13 residues long. CDR3 protein: CATSGGNTGELFF. The CDR3 DNA reads as TGTGCCACCAGTGGCGGGAACACCGGGGAGCTGTTTTTT.

The chain recombines TRBV7-2 with TRBJ1-5, with D tentatively TRBD1 (6 bases). V lost 5 bases and J 4 bases, leaving 9 bases between the germline ends. Germline CDR1 reads SGHTA; CDR2 reads FQGNSA. This CDR3 region has 13 residues. CDR3 in DNA: TGTGCCAGCAGCGGACAGCCAAATCAGCCCCAGCATTTT. Its translation: CASSGQPNQPQHF.

The genes are TRBV7-6 and TRBJ2-7, with 8 positions matching TRBD2. Looked up from germline, CDR1 is SGHVS and CDR2 is FNYEAQ. With V trimmed by 4 bases and J by 6 bases, 14 bases remained unmatched. CDR3 length equals 16 residues. In DNA, the CDR3 is TGTGCCAGCAGCTCGGTCCCGGGACTAGTGCCGATCGAGCAGTACTTC. Translating gives CASSSVPGLVPIEQYF.

The chain is built from TRBV5-1 and TRBJ1-1; D possibly corresponds to TRBD1 (5 bases). The CDR3 totals 15 residues. V lost 5 bases and J 6 bases, leaving 20 bases between the germline ends. Germline V lookup: CDR1 SGHRS, CDR2 YFSETQ. The CDR3 DNA follows: TGCGCCAGCAGTTCGTCCCCGGGGGTTAGCGCTGAAGCTTTCTTT. Translating it yields CASSSSPGVSAEAFF.

The genes are TRBV6-5 and TRBJ1-1, with no clear D. CDR1 and CDR2 (germline): MNHEY, SVGAGI. There are 15 residues in the CDR3. The germline V and J ends were trimmed by 4 bases and 1 base, with 13 bases remaining between them. This CDR3 reads CASSLTPAENTEAFF. The CDR3 coding sequence is TGTGCCAGCAGTTTGACGCCCGCGGAGAACACTGAAGCTTTCTTT.

The rearrangement uses TRBV9 and TRBJ2-1; 7 positions match TRBD2. V dropped 6 bases and J dropped 9; count of bases not matched to a gene: 18. CDR3 length equals 16 residues. Per germline, CDR1 SGDLS and CDR2 YYNGEE. The CDR3 here is CASTRIGTGLVSEQFF. CDR3 nucleotides: TGTGCCAGCACCCGCATTGGGACCGGACTAGTCAGTGAGCAGTTCTTC.

The CDR3 is CASSRPGLAPITGTGELFF. CDR3 coding DNA: TGTGCCAGCAGCCGCCCGGGACTAGCGCCAATCACCGGCACCGGGGAGCTGTTTTTT. The chain has TRBV6-2 or TRBV6-3 and TRBJ2-2, with 10 bases lining up with TRBD2. The CDR3 runs to 19 residues. From germline, CDR1 is MNHEY and CDR2 SVGEGT. V was pared by 6 bases and J by 4 bases, with 17 bases of the junction left unmatched.